This paragraph reports one TCR beta chain. Germline V lookup: CDR1 WNHNN, CDR2 SYGVQD (reference sequence). J lost 1 base, V lost 8 bases, and 10 bases had no gene match. The CDR3 consists of 16 residues. The data stem from a study of T cell changes during pregnancy in multiple sclerosis. Profiled with immunoSEQ multiplex PCR; TCRdb holds only in-frame clones, not every one. The sample carries tens of thousands of clones, approximately 90% recorded once. The receptor comes from a female donor with multiple sclerosis, enrolled in a pregnancy study. The chain combines TRBV10-1 with TRBJ2-3; 9 bases are shared with TRBD1. This specimen consisted of CD4+ T cells from peripheral blood mononuclear cells, obtained after pregnancy. In nucleotides, the CDR3 is TGCGCCAGCCTCCCCCTTGGGGACAGGGGCACAGATACGCAGTATTTT. This codes for CASLPLGDRGTDTQYF.